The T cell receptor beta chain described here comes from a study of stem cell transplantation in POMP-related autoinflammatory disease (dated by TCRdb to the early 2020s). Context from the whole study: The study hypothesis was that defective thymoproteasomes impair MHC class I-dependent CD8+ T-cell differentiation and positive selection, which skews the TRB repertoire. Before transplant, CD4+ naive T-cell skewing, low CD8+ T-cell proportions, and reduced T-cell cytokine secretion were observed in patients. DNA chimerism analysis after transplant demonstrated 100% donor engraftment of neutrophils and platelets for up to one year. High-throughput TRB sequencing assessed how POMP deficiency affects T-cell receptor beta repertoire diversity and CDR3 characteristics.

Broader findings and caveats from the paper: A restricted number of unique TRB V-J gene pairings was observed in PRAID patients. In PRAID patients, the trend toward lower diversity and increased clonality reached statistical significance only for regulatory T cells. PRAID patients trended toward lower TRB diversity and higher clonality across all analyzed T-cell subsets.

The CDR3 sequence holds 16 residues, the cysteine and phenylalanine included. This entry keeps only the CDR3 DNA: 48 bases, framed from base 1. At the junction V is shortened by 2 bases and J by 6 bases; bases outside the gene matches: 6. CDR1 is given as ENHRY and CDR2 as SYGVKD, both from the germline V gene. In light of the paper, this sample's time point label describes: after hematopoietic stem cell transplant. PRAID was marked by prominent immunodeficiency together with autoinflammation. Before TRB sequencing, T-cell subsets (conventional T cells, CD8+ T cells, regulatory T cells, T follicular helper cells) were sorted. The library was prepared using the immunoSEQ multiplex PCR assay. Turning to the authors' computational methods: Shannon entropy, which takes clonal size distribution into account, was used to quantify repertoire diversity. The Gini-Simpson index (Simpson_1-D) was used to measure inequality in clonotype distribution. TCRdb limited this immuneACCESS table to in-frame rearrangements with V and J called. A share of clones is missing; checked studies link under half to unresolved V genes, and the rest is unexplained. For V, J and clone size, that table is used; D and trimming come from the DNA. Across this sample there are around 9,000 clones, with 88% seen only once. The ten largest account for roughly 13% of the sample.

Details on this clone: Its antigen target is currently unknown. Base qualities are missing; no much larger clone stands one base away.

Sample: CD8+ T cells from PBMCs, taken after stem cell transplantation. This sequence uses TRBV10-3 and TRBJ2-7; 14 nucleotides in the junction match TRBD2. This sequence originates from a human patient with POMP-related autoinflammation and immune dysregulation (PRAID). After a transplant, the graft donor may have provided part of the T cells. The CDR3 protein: CAISEPGLAGEGEQYF. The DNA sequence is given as TGTGCCATCAGTGAGCCGGGACTAGCGGGAGAGGGCGAGCAGTACTTC.